These 16 T cell receptor beta chains were sequenced from one sample in a study of blood T cell repertoires in COVID-19. Libraries were prepared by immunoSEQ multiplex PCR; TCRdb keeps only in-frame clonotypes and omits some of them. The sample lists tens of thousands of clones; around nine tenths were seen once. The source material was peripheral blood. The receptor source for this set is a man aged 70-80 years with acute or convalescent COVID-19.

V usage is TRBV7-9 and J usage is TRBJ2-3; D possibly corresponds to TRBD2 (6 bases). CDR3 size: 16 residues. V was trimmed by 7 bases and J by 4 bases, leaving 21 bases between them. The germline V gene encodes CDR1 SEHNR and CDR2 FQNEAQ (reference sequence). DNA of the CDR3: TGTGCCAGCACCTTCCCAGGCCGAGGGGAGGCAGATACGCAGTATTTT. Protein sequence: CASTFPGRGEADTQYF.

V usage is TRBV27 and J usage is TRBJ2-7; 8 positions agree with TRBD2. Germline V lookup: CDR1 MNHEY, CDR2 SMNVEV (reference sequence). The CDR3 sequence is 13 residues long. Germline trimming cut 5 bases from V and 6 bases from J; bases unmatched to any gene: 6. CDR3 DNA sequence: TGTGCCAGCAGTGACGGGGGGGCCCCCGAGCAGTACTTC. It yields the protein CASSDGGAPEQYF.

This chain uses TRBV6-5 with TRBJ1-4; no reliable D call. CDR3 length: 14 amino acids. Germline CDR1 and CDR2: MNHEY and SVGAGI. Trimming took off 2 bases at V and 5 bases at J, with 9 bases between the two ends. CDR3 in amino acids: CASSYTPRNEKLFF. In nucleotides, the CDR3 is TGTGCCAGCAGTTACACCCCCAGGAATGAAAAACTGTTTTTT.

This chain connects TRBV6-5 to TRBJ1-5, with TRBD1 matching 10 bases. The CDR3 covers 15 residues. Trimming removed 0 bases from V and 7 bases from J; junction bases left unmatched: 3. CDR1 is MNHEY, CDR2 SVGAGI, per germline. The CDR3 DNA follows: TGTGCCAGCAGTTACTCAGGACAGGGGGAACAGCCCCAGCATTTT. It codes for CASSYSGQGEQPQHF.

The chain recombines TRBV7-2 with TRBJ1-5, with TRBD1 identical over 10 bases. V lost 5 bases to trimming and J lost 4 bases; unmatched junction nucleotides: 5. Germline-derived CDR1 and CDR2 are SGHTA and FQGNSA. This CDR3 has 15 residues. For the CDR3, the DNA is TGTGCCAGCAGCCGGGGACAGGGGATGAATCAGCCCCAGCATTTT. It yields the protein CASSRGQGMNQPQHF. Full variable domain (missing parts from reference TRBV7-2 and TRBJ1-5): GAGVSQSPSNKVTEKGKDVELRCDPISGHTALYWYRQSLGQGLEFLIYFQGNSAPDKSGLPSDRFSAERTGGSVSTLTIQRTQQEDSAVYLCASSRGQGMNQPQHFGDGTRLSIL.

This clone was seen a few times. CDR3 in DNA: TGCGCCAGCAGCCAAGAAACAGGCAGCTCCTATAATTCACCCCTCCACTTT. Its protein is CASSQETGSSYNSPLHF. V is TRBV4-1 and J is TRBJ1-6, with D tentatively TRBD1 (5 bases). Germline-derived CDR1 and CDR2 are MGHRA and YSYEKL. CDR3 length: 17 amino acids. V was pared by 0 bases and J by 0 bases, with 9 bases between.

The V gene is TRBV6-5, the J gene TRBJ2-1; a weak D match, TRBD1 (5 bases). Germline lookup yields CDR1 MNHEY and CDR2 SVGAGI. This CDR3 contains 15 residues. Trimming stripped 2 bases from V and 2 bases from J, with 10 bases between. The CDR3 nucleotides read TGTGCCAGCAGTTACGGGGTGACAGCCTACAATGAGCAGTTCTTC. This gives the protein CASSYGVTAYNEQFF.

The chain links TRBV3-1 (or the pseudogene TRBV3-2) to TRBJ2-7; D is possibly TRBD1 (5 bases). Looked up from germline, CDR1 is LGHDT and CDR2 is YNNKEL (reference sequence). The V and J ends lost 5 bases and 2 bases respectively, with 13 bases between them. This CDR3 is built from 14 residues. The CDR3 DNA reads as TGTGCCAGCAGCGACGACAGAAACACCTACGAGCAGTACTTC. It translates to CASSDDRNTYEQYF.

The rearrangement joins TRBV7-6 to TRBJ2-7, with a possible D match to TRBD2 (6 bases). V dropped 1 base and J dropped 2 bases, with 12 bases sitting between them. The V gene's germline CDR1 is SGHVS and CDR2 FNYEAQ. The CDR3 totals 15 residues. Here the CDR3 DNA reads TGTGCCAGCAGCTTAGTGCTCGGGAGCGCCTACGAGCAGTACTTC. Translation: CASSLVLGSAYEQYF.

This rearrangement joins TRBV6-6 to TRBJ2-4, with D possibly matching TRBD1 (6 bases). The ends were cut back, 5 bases at V and 0 bases at J, with 11 bases in the middle. The V gene's germline CDR1 is MNHNY and CDR2 SVGAGI (reference sequence). The CDR3 has 15 amino acids. The CDR3 region is CASSPGQLAKNIQYF. CDR3 DNA: TGTGCCAGCAGTCCAGGACAGCTAGCCAAAAACATTCAGTACTTC.

The chain uses TRBV19 and TRBJ2-6; no reliable D call. The CDR3 spans 14 residues. Germline V lookup: CDR1 LNHDA, CDR2 SQIVND (reference sequence). Trimming took 6 bases from V and 3 from J, leaving 9 bases between them. The CDR3 DNA is TGTGCCAGTAGAATCCCCGGTGGGGCCAACGTCCTGACTTTC. This gives the protein CASRIPGGANVLTF.

The CDR3 is CASSERAGVYEQYF. The CDR3 DNA reads TGTGCCAGCAGTGAACGGGCGGGAGTCTACGAGCAGTACTTC. The chain has TRBV6-1 and TRBJ2-7, with 7 positions matching TRBD2. From germline, CDR1 is MNHNS and CDR2 SASEGT. This CDR3 spans 14 amino acids. V was clipped by 2 bases and J by 3 bases; unmatched bases: 4.

The chain carries TRBV5-5 and TRBJ1-6, with D perhaps matching TRBD1 (6 bases). The CDR3 contains 16 residues. Germline V gene lookup returns CDR1 SGHKS and CDR2 YYEKEE (reference sequence). V lost 4 bases and J lost 10, with 21 bases in between. This chain's CDR3 is CASSPNRVSYVSPLHF. The CDR3 region has the DNA TGTGCCAGCAGCCCCAACAGGGTTTCATACGTCTCACCCCTCCACTTT.

This chain connects TRBV2 to TRBJ1-1, with TRBD1 matching over 11 bases. The CDR3 runs to 14 residues. Germline CDR1 reads SNHLY; CDR2 reads FYNNEI. V gave up 4 bases and J gave up 4 bases; unmatched junction bases: 2. The CDR3 sequence is CASSGTGGVTEAFF. CDR3 nucleotide sequence: TGTGCCAGCAGTGGGACAGGGGGCGTCACTGAAGCTTTCTTT.

V and J are TRBV29-1 and TRBJ2-7; 10 bases map to TRBD1. Germline lookup yields CDR1 SQVTM and CDR2 ANQGSEA. Germline trimming cut 6 bases from V and 4 bases from J; bases unmatched to any gene: 9. There are 14 residues in the CDR3. The CDR3 protein is CSVIARDRGYEQYF. In DNA form, the CDR3 reads TGCAGCGTCATTGCCCGGGACAGGGGTTACGAGCAGTACTTC.

This clone was seen just once. The chain carries TRBV5-1 and TRBJ2-3, with 11 bases identical to TRBD2. The CDR3 spans 16 residues. Germline loops: CDR1 SGHRS, CDR2 YFSETQ. V lost 1 base, J lost 6 bases, and 7 bases stayed unmatched. The CDR3 spells CASSLILAGAVDTQYF. CDR3 DNA sequence: TGCGCCAGCAGCTTGATACTAGCGGGGGCCGTTGATACGCAGTATTTT.